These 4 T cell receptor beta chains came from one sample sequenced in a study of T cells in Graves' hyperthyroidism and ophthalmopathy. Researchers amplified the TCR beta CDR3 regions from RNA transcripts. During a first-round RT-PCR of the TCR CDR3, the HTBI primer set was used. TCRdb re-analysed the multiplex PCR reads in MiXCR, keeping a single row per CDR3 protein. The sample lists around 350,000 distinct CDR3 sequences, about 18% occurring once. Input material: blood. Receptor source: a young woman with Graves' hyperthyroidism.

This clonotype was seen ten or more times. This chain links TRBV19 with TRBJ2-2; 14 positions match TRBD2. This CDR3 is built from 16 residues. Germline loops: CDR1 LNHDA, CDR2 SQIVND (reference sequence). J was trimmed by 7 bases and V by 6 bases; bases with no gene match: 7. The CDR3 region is CASRRLAGGLIGELFF. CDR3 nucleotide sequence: TGTGCCAGTAGGAGACTAGCGGGGGGGCTCATCGGGGAGCTGTTTTTT.

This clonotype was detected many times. The DNA for the CDR3 is TGTGCCAGCAGAGGGGGACAGGGTAGCAGCACTGAAGCTTTCTTT. Protein: CASRGGQGSSTEAFF. This sequence joins TRBV6-5 and TRBJ1-1, with TRBD1 identical over 9 bases. The length of the CDR3 is 15 residues. Germline-derived CDR1 and CDR2 are MNHEY and SVGAGI. The V and J ends lost 6 bases and 4 bases, in that order; junction bases with no gene match: 9.

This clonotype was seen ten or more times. The CDR3 nucleotides read TGTGCCAGCAGCCCTGCGGGTCGAGGGGTGCATGGCTACACCTTC. This sequence encodes CASSPAGRGVHGYTF. The chain employs TRBV13 and TRBJ1-2; tentatively, D is TRBD1 (5 bases). Germline assignment: CDR1 PRHDT and CDR2 FYEKMQ (reference sequence). The CDR3 is 15 amino acids. Deletions cut 5 bases from V and 6 bases from J, with 19 bases between.

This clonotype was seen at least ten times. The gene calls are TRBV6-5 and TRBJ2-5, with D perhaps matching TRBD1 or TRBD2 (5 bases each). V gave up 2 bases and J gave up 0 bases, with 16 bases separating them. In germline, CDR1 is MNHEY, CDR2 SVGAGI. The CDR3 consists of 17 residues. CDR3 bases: TGTGCCAGCAGTTACGGGGCAGCGGCGATGTACCAAGAGACCCAGTACTTC. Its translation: CASSYGAAAMYQETQYF.